This T cell receptor (beta chain) was obtained from a study of T cells in localized non-small cell lung cancer. Notes on the study in general: The study linked higher blood T cell density to longer overall survival. The highest T cell clonality was in uninvolved adjacent lung, above tumor. In adjacent lung, a median around 52 of the top 100 tumor clones were found. Multi-region tumor sequencing was not done, so intratumor heterogeneity could not be excluded.

V lost 2 bases, J lost 0 bases, and 9 bases lay in between. CDR3 size: 15 residues. The germline gives CDR1 MNHNS, CDR2 SASEGT. Worth noting for this clone: The target antigen is unknown.

Measured with immunoSEQ multiplex PCR; TCRdb has only the in-frame clones, and not every one. The sample has roughly 71,000 clones, around 85% seen once. The sequenced sample was peripheral blood, obtained before any cancer treatment. The V gene is TRBV6-1, the J gene TRBJ2-3; a possible D gene is TRBD2 (6 bases). This clonotype was sampled from a male donor older than 55 with stage III squamous cell lung carcinoma. CDR3 in DNA: TGTGCCAGCAGTGAATCTGGACTAAGCACAGATACGCAGTATTTT. It specifies CASSESGLSTDTQYF.